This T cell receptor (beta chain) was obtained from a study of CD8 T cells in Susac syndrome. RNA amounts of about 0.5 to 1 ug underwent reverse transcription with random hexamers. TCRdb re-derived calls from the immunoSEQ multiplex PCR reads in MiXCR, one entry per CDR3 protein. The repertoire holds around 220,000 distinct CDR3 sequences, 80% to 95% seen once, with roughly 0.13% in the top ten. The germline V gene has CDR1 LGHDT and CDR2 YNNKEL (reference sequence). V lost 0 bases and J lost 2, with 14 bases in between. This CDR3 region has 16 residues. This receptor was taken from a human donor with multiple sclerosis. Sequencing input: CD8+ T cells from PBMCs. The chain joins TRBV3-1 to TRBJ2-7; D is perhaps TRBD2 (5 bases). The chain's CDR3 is CASSQDPAGLTYEQYF. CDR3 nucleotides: TGTGCCAGCAGCCAAGATCCGGCGGGCTTGACCTACGAGCAGTACTTC.